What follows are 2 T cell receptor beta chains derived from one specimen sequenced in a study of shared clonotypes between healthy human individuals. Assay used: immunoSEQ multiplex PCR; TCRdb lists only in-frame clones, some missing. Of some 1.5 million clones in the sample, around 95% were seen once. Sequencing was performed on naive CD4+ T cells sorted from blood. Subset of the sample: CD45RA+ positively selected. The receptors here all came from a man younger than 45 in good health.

The CDR3 DNA sequence: TGTGCCAGCAGCATTGGCTTCAGCTCCTACAATGAGCAGTTCTTC. This codes for CASSIGFSSYNEQFF. V gene TRBV6-6 combines with J gene TRBJ2-1; no clear D gene. The CDR3 has 15 amino acids. V was pared by 6 bases and J by 0 bases, with 12 bases between. The germline gives CDR1 MNHNY, CDR2 SVGAGI (reference sequence).

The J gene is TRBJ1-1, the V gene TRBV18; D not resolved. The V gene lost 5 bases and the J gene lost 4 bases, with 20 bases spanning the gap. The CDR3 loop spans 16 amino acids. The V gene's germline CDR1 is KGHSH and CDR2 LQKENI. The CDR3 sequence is CASSSPLKEAGTEAFF. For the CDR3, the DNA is TGTGCCAGCTCATCCCCGCTTAAGGAGGCGGGCACTGAAGCTTTCTTT.